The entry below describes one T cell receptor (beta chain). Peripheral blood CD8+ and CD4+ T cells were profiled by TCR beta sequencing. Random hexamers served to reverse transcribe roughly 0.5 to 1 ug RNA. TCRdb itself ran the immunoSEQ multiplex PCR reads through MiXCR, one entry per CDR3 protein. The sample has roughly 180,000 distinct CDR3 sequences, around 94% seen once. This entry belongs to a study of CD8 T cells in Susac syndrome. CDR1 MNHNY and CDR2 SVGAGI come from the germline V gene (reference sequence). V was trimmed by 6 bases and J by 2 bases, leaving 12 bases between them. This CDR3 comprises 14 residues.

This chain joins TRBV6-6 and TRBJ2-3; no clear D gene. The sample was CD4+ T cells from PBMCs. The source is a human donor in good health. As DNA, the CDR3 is TGTGCCAGCAGCCCGGGTCGCGACACAGATACGCAGTATTTT. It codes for CASSPGRDTDTQYF.